This entry lists 32 T cell receptor beta chains sequenced from one sample in a study of T cell clones after liver transplantation. Clones were sequenced by immunoSEQ multiplex PCR, and TCRdb holds only the in-frame ones, with some missing. The sample yields about 45,000 clones, about 82% seen once. The material sequenced was CD4+ T cells from blood, taken 24 months after liver transplant. These receptors all stem from a human patient who received a liver transplant. These T cells may partly come from the graft donor.

V is TRBV5-1 and J is TRBJ2-7; D remains ambiguous. The V gene lost 4 bases and the J gene lost 5 bases, with 16 bases spanning the gap. There are 14 residues in the CDR3. Germline V gene sequence: CDR1 SGHRS, CDR2 YFSETQ. The CDR3 coding sequence is TGCGCCAGCAGCCCCGGCGCGGTCTTGGACGAGCAGTACTTC. It encodes CASSPGAVLDEQYF.

This chain connects TRBV7-2 to TRBJ2-3, with 10 bases identical to TRBD2. V was pared by 1 base and J by 1 base, with 8 bases of the junction left unmatched. The CDR3 runs 18 residues. Germline V gene lookup returns CDR1 SGHTA and CDR2 FQGNSA. The DNA for the CDR3 is TGTGCCAGCAGCTTAGTTCCGTCCGGGACTAGCGGCACAGATACGCAGTATTTT. Amino acids: CASSLVPSGTSGTDTQYF.

J is TRBJ1-6 and V is TRBV30; tentatively, D is TRBD1 (5 bases). Per the germline V gene, CDR1 is GTSNPN and CDR2 is SVGIG (reference sequence). The CDR3 is 14 residues long. Trimming cost V 0 bases and J 7 bases, with 10 bases left between them. CDR3 sequence reads: CAWSVRGENSPLHF. In DNA, the CDR3 is TGTGCCTGGAGTGTACGAGGGGAGAATTCACCCCTCCACTTT. Full variable domain (remainder filled in from reference TRBV30 and TRBJ1-6): SQTIHQWPATLVQPVGSPLSLECTVEGTSNPNLYWYRQAAGRGLQLLFYSVGIGQISSEVPQNLSASRPQDRQFILSSKKLLLSDSGFYLCAWSVRGENSPLHFGNGTRLTVT.

The chain is built from TRBV20-1 and TRBJ1-4, with a weak D call TRBD1 (5 bases). CDR3 length equals 11 residues. From germline, CDR1 is DFQATT and CDR2 SNEGSKA (reference sequence). Trimming shortened V by 6 bases and J by 8 bases, and 10 bases separated the two germline ends. CDR3 loop: CSAGTREKLFF. DNA for the CDR3: TGCAGTGCAGGGACCCGGGAAAAACTGTTTTTT.

The chain uses TRBV7-2 and TRBJ2-5; 15 nucleotides match TRBD2. The junction had 3 bases not matched to a gene; V was cut back by 5 bases and J by 2 bases. From germline, CDR1 is SGHTA and CDR2 FQGNSA. This CDR3 has 16 residues. CDR3 protein: CASSRGTSGGQETQYF. CDR3 nucleotides: TGTGCCAGCAGCCGCGGGACTAGCGGGGGGCAAGAGACCCAGTACTTC. The whole variable domain, filled in from reference TRBV7-2 and TRBJ2-5, reads GAGVSQSPSNKVTEKGKDVELRCDPISGHTALYWYRQSLGQGLEFLIYFQGNSAPDKSGLPSDRFSAERTGGSVSTLTIQRTQQEDSAVYLCASSRGTSGGQETQYFGPGTRLLVL.

This clone was detected a few times. The CDR3 region is CASSEGPQGTGELFF. DNA of the CDR3: TGCGCCAGCAGTGAGGGGCCCCAGGGCACCGGGGAGCTGTTTTTT. V and J are TRBV10-1 and TRBJ2-2; D may be TRBD1 (5 bases). In germline, CDR1 is WNHNN, CDR2 SYGVQD (reference sequence). The CDR3 consists of 15 residues. The V and J ends lost 2 bases and 4 bases respectively, with 11 bases between them.

The rearrangement links TRBV5-5 to TRBJ1-5; a possible D gene is TRBD1 (6 bases). V gave up 2 bases and J gave up 4 bases, with 16 bases separating them. Germline lookup yields CDR1 SGHKS and CDR2 YYEKEE (reference sequence). This CDR3 spans 16 amino acids. As DNA, the CDR3 is TGTGCCAGCAGCTTAGGACAGCTCGGGATGAATCAGCCCCAGCATTTT. Translated: CASSLGQLGMNQPQHF. Variable domain in full (rest from reference TRBV5-5 and TRBJ1-5): DAGVTQSPTHLIKTRGQQVTLRCSPISGHKSVSWYQQVLGQGPQFIFQYYEKEERGRGNFPDRFSARQFPNYSSELNVNALLLGDSALYLCASSLGQLGMNQPQHFGDGTRLSIL.

The chain recombines TRBV7-9 with TRBJ2-5, with 8 bases that match TRBD1. Trimming cost V 1 base and J 4 bases; bases outside gene matches: 5. The germline gives CDR1 SEHNR, CDR2 FQNEAQ (reference sequence). The CDR3 sequence is 15 residues long. The CDR3: CASSLGTGSSETQYF. CDR3 DNA: TGTGCCAGCAGCTTAGGGACAGGGTCCTCAGAGACCCAGTACTTC.

This clone was seen just once. V and J are TRBV4-2 and TRBJ1-4; D possibly corresponds to TRBD1 (6 bases). V lost 4 bases to trimming and J lost 4 bases, with 16 bases between them. Germline assignment: CDR1 LGHNA and CDR2 YNFKEQ. CDR3 length: 16 amino acids. The DNA for the CDR3 is TGTGCCAGCAGCCCTCCGGGCAGGGGACTTAATGAAAAACTGTTTTTT. It specifies CASSPPGRGLNEKLFF.

This clone was seen only a few times. This sequence joins TRBV5-1 and TRBJ2-7, with a tentative D call TRBD1 (5 bases). Germline V CDR1 and CDR2: SGHRS, YFSETQ. There are 14 residues in the CDR3. Trimming left V 6 bases short and J 0 bases short, with 13 bases between. The CDR3 is CASKSEQVSYEQYF. The CDR3 nucleotides are TGCGCCAGCAAATCTGAACAGGTCTCCTACGAGCAGTACTTC.

V and J are TRBV20-1 and TRBJ1-1; no definite D call. This CDR3 is 10 amino acids long. Trimming pared 3 bases from V and 12 bases from J, leaving 11 bases between. Germline values: CDR1 DFQATT, CDR2 SNEGSKA (reference sequence). Here the CDR3 reads CSASGQITFF. The CDR3 nucleotides read TGCAGTGCTAGTGGCCAGATAACTTTCTTT.

V usage is TRBV19 and J usage is TRBJ2-7; D may be TRBD2 (6 bases). CDR3 length: 14 residues. V lost 5 bases, J lost 6 bases, and 17 bases lay in between. Germline CDR1 reads LNHDA; CDR2 reads SQIVND (reference sequence). CDR3 sequence: CASSDAGMVGEQYF. The CDR3 DNA is TGTGCCAGTAGTGACGCGGGAATGGTTGGCGAGCAGTACTTC.

The chain joins TRBV7-2 to TRBJ1-2; no reliable D call. Between the trimmed V and J ends, which lost 1 base and 7 bases, there was a span of 7 bases. From germline, CDR1 is SGHTA and CDR2 FQGNSA. CDR3 size: 12 residues. The CDR3 bases are TGTGCCAGCAGCTTAGAGTTTAGTGGCTACACCTTC. Translation: CASSLEFSGYTF.

The chain uses TRBV27 and TRBJ2-2, with no clear D. The CDR3 has 13 residues. Germline assignment: CDR1 MNHEY and CDR2 SMNVEV (reference sequence). V lost 2 bases and J 8 bases, leaving 9 bases between the germline ends. The CDR3 region has the DNA TGTGCCAGCAGTTTAAGGCCAGCTGGGGAGCTGTTTTTT. It yields the protein CASSLRPAGELFF.

The chain combines TRBV6-1 with TRBJ2-1; D might be TRBD1 (6 bases). The CDR3 has 12 amino acids. CDR1 MNHNS and CDR2 SASEGT come from the germline V gene. The V gene lost 5 bases and the J gene lost 7 bases, with 9 bases spanning the gap. CDR3 loop: CASSSRGNEQFF. The CDR3 nucleotides are TGTGCCAGCAGTTCGAGGGGGAATGAGCAGTTCTTC.

The chain employs TRBV11-2 and TRBJ2-7; a weak D match, TRBD2 (6 bases). CDR1 is SGHAT, CDR2 FQNNGV, per germline. The CDR3 sequence is 16 residues long. V dropped 5 bases and J dropped 0 bases, with 17 bases sitting between them. CDR3 sequence reads: CASSPAWGVGSYEQYF. For the CDR3, the DNA is TGTGCCAGCAGCCCCGCTTGGGGGGTTGGCTCCTACGAGCAGTACTTC.

This chain joins TRBV7-2 and TRBJ2-6, with 9 bases identical to TRBD1. The V and J ends lost 4 bases and 0 bases, in that order; junction bases with no gene match: 4. Germline CDR1 SGHTA, CDR2 FQGNSA. This CDR3 region has 17 residues. CDR3 DNA sequence: TGTGCCAGCAGCTGGGGACAGGGAAGCTCTGGGGCCAACGTCCTGACTTTC. Translated: CASSWGQGSSGANVLTF. Full variable domain (remainder filled in from reference TRBV7-2 and TRBJ2-6): GAGVSQSPSNKVTEKGKDVELRCDPISGHTALYWYRQSLGQGLEFLIYFQGNSAPDKSGLPSDRFSAERTGGSVSTLTIQRTQQEDSAVYLCASSWGQGSSGANVLTFGAGSRLTVL.

The chain has TRBV9 and TRBJ2-3, with D unresolved. In germline, CDR1 is SGDLS, CDR2 YYNGEE. This CDR3 has 13 amino acids. V was cut by 0 bases and J by 6 bases, with 8 bases left in between. This CDR3 reads CASSVVLADTQYF. The DNA of the CDR3 is TGTGCCAGCAGCGTAGTACTCGCGGATACGCAGTATTTT.

This sequence joins TRBV29-1 and TRBJ1-1, with a tentative D call TRBD1 (6 bases). CDR1 and CDR2 (germline): SQVTM, ANQGSEA. The CDR3 is 14 amino acids. Deletions cut 4 bases from V and 8 bases from J, with 20 bases between. The CDR3 region is CSVVVAGASREAFF. The CDR3 nucleotides are TGCAGCGTTGTGGTAGCAGGGGCCTCCAGAGAAGCTTTCTTT.

The chain joins TRBV5-1 to TRBJ1-1, with D possibly TRBD1 on 6 matching bases. Per germline, CDR1 SGHRS and CDR2 YFSETQ. V lost 0 bases and J 1 base, leaving 13 bases between the germline ends. The CDR3 is 16 amino acids. The CDR3 region is CASSLAGTRGNTEAFF. CDR3 bases: TGCGCCAGCAGCTTGGCAGGAACCAGGGGGAACACTGAAGCTTTCTTT. The full variable domain, completed using reference TRBV5-1 and TRBJ1-1, is KAGVTQTPRYLIKTRGQQVTLSCSPISGHRSVSWYQQTPGQGLQFLFEYFSETQRNKGNFPGRFSGRQFSNSRSEMNVSTLELGDSALYLCASSLAGTRGNTEAFFGQGTRLTVV.

This rearrangement joins TRBV7-9 to TRBJ2-2; D gene uncertain. Germline V CDR1 and CDR2: SEHNR, FQNEAQ (reference sequence). Trimming shortened V by 2 bases and J by 1 base, and 5 bases separated the two germline ends. CDR3 length: 14 residues. This CDR3 is CASSLSWNTGELFF. In DNA form, the CDR3 reads TGTGCCAGCAGCTTATCATGGAACACCGGGGAGCTGTTTTTT.

This clone was observed a handful of times. This chain uses TRBV5-1 with TRBJ2-2, with a possible D match to TRBD1 (6 bases). Germline assignment: CDR1 SGHRS and CDR2 YFSETQ. V gave up 7 bases and J gave up 1 base, with 11 bases separating them. CDR3 length: 14 residues. CDR3 in amino acids: CASLQGQNTGELFF. CDR3 coding DNA: TGCGCCAGCCTCCAGGGACAGAACACCGGGGAGCTGTTTTTT.

The rearrangement joins TRBV5-8 to TRBJ1-4; 7 bases are a match to TRBD1. Germline assignment: CDR1 SGHTS and CDR2 YDEGEE. The CDR3 length is 16 residues. Trimming cost V 0 bases and J 6 bases; bases outside gene matches: 8. Here the CDR3 DNA reads TGTGCCAGCAGCTTGGAGCGAGGGGGCGACTATGAAAAACTGTTTTTT. Protein sequence: CASSLERGGDYEKLFF.

This chain connects TRBV28 to TRBJ2-7, with 7 bases identical to TRBD1. This CDR3 spans 13 amino acids. Germline V gives CDR1 MDHEN, CDR2 SYDVKM. The trim removed 4 bases at V and 3 bases at J, leaving 3 bases unmatched. The CDR3 bases are TGTGCCAGCAGTTCCGGGACAGACTACGAGCAGTACTTC. This translates into CASSSGTDYEQYF.

This rearrangement joins TRBV4-1 to TRBJ1-5; D is perhaps TRBD1 (6 bases). The germline V gene encodes CDR1 MGHRA and CDR2 YSYEKL. Trimming removed 5 bases at V and 0 bases at J, with 14 bases between. The CDR3 sequence is 16 residues long. The CDR3 nucleotides are TGCGCCAGCAGCTATGGGACATACCCTAGCAATCAGCCCCAGCATTTT. Translated: CASSYGTYPSNQPQHF.

This chain joins TRBV30 and TRBJ1-4, with 9 bases that match TRBD1. CDR1 is GTSNPN, CDR2 SVGIG, per germline (reference sequence). J lost 5 bases, V lost 2 bases, and 3 bases had no gene match. This CDR3 has 14 amino acids. For the CDR3, the DNA is TGTGCCTGGAGTCCGGACAGGGGAAATGAAAAACTGTTTTTT. It translates to CAWSPDRGNEKLFF.

The rearrangement links TRBV7-9 to TRBJ1-6; the D gene is possibly TRBD1 (6 bases). Trimming stripped 11 bases from V and 5 bases from J, with 22 bases between. CDR3 size: 16 residues. The germline CDR1 and CDR2 sequences are SEHNR and FQNEAQ (reference sequence). The CDR3 region is CALKRGAQANNSPLHF. The CDR3 bases are TGTGCCCTTAAAAGGGGGGCGCAGGCGAATAATTCACCCCTCCACTTT.

This chain links TRBV19 with TRBJ2-7, with 9 bases that match TRBD1. CDR3 length equals 14 residues. Germline assignment: CDR1 LNHDA and CDR2 SQIVND (reference sequence). After removal of 7 bases from V and 6 bases from J, the junction contained 10 bases not matched to a gene. In DNA, the CDR3 is TGTGCCAGTACCCCGGGACAGGGTGCCAGCGAGCAGTACTTC. This codes for CASTPGQGASEQYF.

This rearrangement joins TRBV19 to TRBJ1-2, with a possible D match to TRBD1 (5 bases). This CDR3 contains 14 residues. Trimming removed 7 bases at V and 8 bases at J, with 20 bases between. Germline V CDR1 and CDR2: LNHDA, SQIVND (reference sequence). CDR3 in amino acids: CASMKVGGDGGYTF. CDR3 bases: TGTGCCAGTATGAAGGTTGGAGGGGATGGAGGCTACACCTTC.

The sample holds one count of this clone. The chain combines TRBV30 with TRBJ1-2; the D is unclear. The CDR3 totals 10 residues. Germline V CDR1 and CDR2: GTSNPN, SVGIG (reference sequence). Trimming cost V 3 bases and J 8 bases, with 7 bases left between them. This CDR3 is CAWRRGGYTF. The CDR3 DNA reads as TGTGCCTGGAGGAGAGGCGGCTACACCTTC.

This clone was counted only a few times. V and J are TRBV19 and TRBJ1-5, with 7 bases matching TRBD1. This CDR3 comprises 17 residues. Germline values: CDR1 LNHDA, CDR2 SQIVND (reference sequence). V lost 4 bases, J lost 6 bases, and 15 bases stayed unmatched. CDR3 residues: CASSTPTGFTVSQPQHF. The CDR3 region has the DNA TGTGCCAGTAGTACCCCGACAGGGTTCACGGTTAGTCAGCCCCAGCATTTT.

The CDR3 reads CASSLPTGANTGELFF. The CDR3 nucleotides read TGTGCCAGCAGCTTACCGACAGGGGCGAACACCGGGGAGCTGTTTTTT. This rearrangement joins TRBV7-3 to TRBJ2-2, with 8 bases identical to TRBD1. Trimming at V came to 2 bases and at J to 0 bases, leaving 2 bases not matched to a gene. This CDR3 is 16 amino acids long. Germline V gene lookup returns CDR1 SGHTA and CDR2 FQGTGA.